Sequencing of this T cell receptor beta chain was carried out in a study of human T cells and chemical hapten exposure. TCRdb ran MiXCR on the RACE reads and lists one entry per CDR3 protein. The sample has 380,000 or so distinct CDR3 sequences; around 5% are singletons. Time point noted: patch test 1, 2 weeks after DPC sensitization. Regarding treatment: therapeutic diphenylcyclopropenone sensitization with weekly scalp DPC. Ten or more counts support this clonotype. Germline V gene data show CDR1 as MDHEN and CDR2 as SYDVKM. V lost 2 bases, J lost 0 bases, and 17 bases lay in between. The length of the CDR3 is 17 residues.

The clonotype was recovered from a woman aged 45 to 65 with alopecia areata. Some clones in this sample may be carry-over from other donors' samples. The chain recombines TRBV28 with TRBJ2-7; perhaps TRBD2 as D (5 bases). The sequencing used whole blood, collected in connection with sensitization to the hapten diphenylcyclopropenone (DPC). The CDR3 sequence is CASSLEVGRGSSYEQYF. Here the CDR3 DNA reads TGTGCCAGCAGTTTAGAAGTAGGGCGAGGGAGCTCCTACGAGCAGTACTTC.